Following are 7 T cell receptor beta chains from one sample sequenced in a study of blood T cell repertoires in COVID-19. Some clones are missing from TCRdb's copy, which holds only in-frame ones; the method was immunoSEQ multiplex PCR. This table holds under 150,000 clones, around four fifths found once. Sample: peripheral blood. The receptor set was obtained from a woman in her thirties or forties with active or convalescent COVID-19.

J is TRBJ1-5 and V is TRBV14; TRBD1 is a possible D gene (5 bases). V was clipped by 0 bases and J by 7 bases, with 7 bases between them. The germline gives CDR1 SGHDN, CDR2 FVKESK. The CDR3 is made up of 13 amino acids. CDR3 DNA: TGTGCCAGCAGCCAAGAAAGGGGCCAGCCCCAGCATTTT. Amino acid sequence: CASSQERGQPQHF. The complete variable domain, with remaining parts taken from reference TRBV14 and TRBJ1-5, reads EAGVTQFPSHSVIEKGQTVTLRCDPISGHDNLYWYRRVMGKEIKFLLHFVKESKQDESGMPNNRFLAERTGGTYSTLKVQPAELEDSGVYFCASSQERGQPQHFGDGTRLSIL.

This rearrangement joins TRBV23-1 to TRBJ2-3; D might be TRBD2 (5 bases). TRBV23-1 is labeled an ORF, and its function is uncertain. V lost 11 bases, J lost 7 bases, and 13 bases lay in between. The CDR3 is 11 amino acids. CDR3 loop: CAGTPGYTQYF. The CDR3 DNA sequence: TGCGCCGGAACCCCGGGGTATACGCAGTATTTT.

The rearrangement joins TRBV19 to TRBJ1-4; D might be TRBD1 (5 bases). The CDR3 runs 14 residues. Trimming stripped 4 bases from V and 5 bases from J, with 11 bases between. Germline CDR1 LNHDA, CDR2 SQIVND (reference sequence). CDR3 DNA: TGTGCCAGTAGTAGTACAGGTACAAATGAAAAACTGTTTTTT. As protein: CASSSTGTNEKLFF.

This chain uses TRBV27 with TRBJ2-7, with 15 bases that match TRBD2. The V and J ends lost 0 bases and 0 bases, in that order; junction bases with no gene match: 6. Germline V CDR1 and CDR2: MNHEY, SMNVEV (reference sequence). The CDR3 sequence is 19 residues long. The CDR3 is CASSLSWTSGRAASYEQYF. The DNA of the CDR3 is TGTGCCAGCAGTTTATCTTGGACTAGCGGGAGGGCCGCCTCCTACGAGCAGTACTTC.

The sample holds one count of this clone. V gene TRBV27 combines with J gene TRBJ1-2; 10 bases fit TRBD1. The CDR3 extends over 13 amino acids. The V gene end was trimmed by 6 bases and the J gene end by 5 bases; junction bases not matched to a gene: 3. CDR1 is MNHEY, CDR2 SMNVEV, per germline (reference sequence). This CDR3 is CASSGQGEYGYTF. In DNA form, the CDR3 reads TGTGCCAGCAGCGGACAGGGGGAGTATGGCTACACCTTC.

This chain joins TRBV28 and TRBJ1-4, with TRBD1 as a possible D gene (6 bases). CDR1 and CDR2 (germline): MDHEN, SYDVKM. V was clipped by 2 bases and J by 3 bases, with 10 bases between them. The CDR3 contains 15 residues. The CDR3 sequence: CASSLLGTPNEKLFF. The CDR3 nucleotides read TGTGCCAGCAGTTTACTGGGGACACCTAATGAAAAACTGTTTTTT.

This chain joins TRBV10-3 and TRBJ1-3; D unclear. Germline V gene data show CDR1 as ENHRY and CDR2 as SYGVKD. The CDR3 is 14 amino acids. V was clipped by 6 bases and J by 0 bases, with 9 bases between them. The CDR3 DNA follows: TGTGCCATCAGCCGGGAGAGCTCTGGAAACACCATATATTTT. Translation gives CAISRESSGNTIYF.